This TCR beta chain was retrieved from a study of T cell responses to AZD1222 COVID-19 vaccine. A word on this clone: Antigen unknown.

The germline CDR1 and CDR2 sequences are SQVTM and ANQGSEA. This CDR3 is built from 17 residues. With 0 bases removed from V and 7 bases from J, the gap between germline ends came to 24 bases. The protocol was immunoSEQ multiplex PCR, while the TCRdb copy is restricted to in-frame clones and leaves out a portion. The sample yields over 110,000 clones, about 92% seen once. Study-wide results and limits: Spike was spanned by vaccine-associated CD4 TCRs, with dominance at 160-218 and 743-854. Clonal diversity may have been underestimated, and the donors were mostly white British, with more females than males. The reported proportion of spike-specific TCRs targeting unmutated variant regions was nearly half.

The sequencing used peripheral blood, collected on day 0 of AZD1222 vaccination. The V gene is TRBV29-1, the J gene TRBJ1-2, with no clear D. The origin of this receptor is an adult in good health. The CDR3 sequence: CSVEDHGLGFLARGYTF. The CDR3 coding sequence is TGCAGCGTTGAAGATCACGGTTTAGGCTTCCTTGCACGTGGCTACACCTTC.